This T cell receptor (beta chain) was identified in a study of blood T cells in healthy people across ages. Trimming shortened V by 2 bases and J by 6 bases, and 7 bases separated the two germline ends. The CDR3 is made up of 13 amino acids. Germline values: CDR1 MNHEY, CDR2 SVGAGI. Alongside a J-beta primer mix, a sample-barcoded 5' primer served in a second PCR lasting about 7 to 12 cycles. Tags on each cDNA molecule came from a template-switch adaptor with 12 random nucleotides. TCRdb fed the 5' RACE reads into MiXCR, producing one record per CDR3 protein. Counted here are some 560,000 distinct CDR3 sequences, around 27% occurring once; the ten biggest clones make up roughly 3.5%. This sample also belongs to another study, concerning T cells of mothers and their children.

The TCR sequence derives from a boy aged 2 to 10 in good health. Sequenced: blood. V usage is TRBV6-5 and J usage is TRBJ2-2, with D hard to call. Here the CDR3 DNA reads TGTGCCAGCAGTTACCCGAGGTCCGGGGAGCTGTTTTTT. It specifies CASSYPRSGELFF.